The rows below give T cell receptor beta chains drawn from one sample of a study of vaccination effects on CD4 cells after COVID-19. The assay was immunoSEQ multiplex PCR, and TCRdb's table has in-frame clones only and misses some. The sample has 22,000 or so clones, nearly 75% seen once; the top ten hold 38%. For these receptors, no antigen is known. The material was CD4+ T cells from PBMCs cultured with a peptide pool, obtained before COVID-19 vaccination. The receptor set was obtained from a human donor who had a prior SARS-CoV-2 infection. Each CDR3 is given without its conserved first and last residue. Each record gives: V gene, J gene, clone size, CDR3 protein. Size values are once, few and many counts, or a class for expanded clones, and some rows have none.

TRBV19	TRBJ2-1	-	ASSIRDRAYNEQF
TRBV6-5	TRBJ2-2	-	ASIGGAWTGELF
TRBV27	TRBJ2-3	-	ASSLQRLAGGGTDTQY
TRBV11-2	TRBJ2-1	once	ASSLGGTYNEQF
TRBV19	TRBJ1-4	-	ASSDRDGVNEKLF
TRBV12-5	TRBJ1-1	-	ASGLGIITGGPVAAF
TRBV30	TRBJ1-4	-	AQARQGRVEKLF
TRBV20-1	TRBJ2-3	few	SAIGWSTQY
TRBV6-5	TRBJ2-2	-	ASSSGVITGELF
TRBV5-4	TRBJ2-5	-	ASSNGPSVQDRAQY
TRBV19	TRBJ1-5	-	ASRETGHQPQH
TRBV2	TRBJ2-7	-	ASSDFGQATYEQY
TRBV5-1	TRBJ2-7	-	ASSLGTSGISYEQY
TRBV7-9	TRBJ1-4	few	ASSRVSNEKLF
TRBV18	TRBJ2-3	-	ASSPANLDTQY
TRBV7-9	TRBJ1-1	few	ASSRWGEAF
TRBV5-3	TRBJ2-5	-	AVAEQETQY
TRBV5-1	TRBJ2-3	-	ASSMDRATDTQY
TRBV2	TRBJ2-1	-	ASRGSGSAGGPVEQF
TRBV6-2/TRBV6-3	TRBJ2-5	-	ASSWTSGSGETQY
TRBV7-2	TRBJ1-4	-	ASSGQGQYEKLF
TRBV13	TRBJ1-2	-	ASSFLSWSAGYT
TRBV18	TRBJ1-1	-	ASSPPSSLGGEAF
TRBV11-2	TRBJ2-3	-	ASRGPGGDTQY
TRBV2	TRBJ1-6	-	ASRGVYYNSPLH
TRBV9	TRBJ2-1	-	ASSPPPGSPAYNEQF
TRBV5-1	TRBJ2-7	-	ASMYLAGGSYEQY
TRBV18	TRBJ1-5	once	ASSRRTKDSNQPQH
TRBV7-9	TRBJ2-7	-	ASSSPVWDGGTYEQY
TRBV10-1	TRBJ2-5	few	ASRGGRQGSQETQY